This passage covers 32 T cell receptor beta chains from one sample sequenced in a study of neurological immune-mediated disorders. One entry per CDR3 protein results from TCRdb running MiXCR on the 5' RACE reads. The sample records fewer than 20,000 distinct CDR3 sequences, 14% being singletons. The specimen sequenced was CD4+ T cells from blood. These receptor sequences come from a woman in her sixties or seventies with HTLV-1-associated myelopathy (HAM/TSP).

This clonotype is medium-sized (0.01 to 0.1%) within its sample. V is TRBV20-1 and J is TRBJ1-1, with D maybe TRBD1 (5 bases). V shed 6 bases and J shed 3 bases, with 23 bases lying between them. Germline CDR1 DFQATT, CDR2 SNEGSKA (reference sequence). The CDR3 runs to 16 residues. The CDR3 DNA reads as TGCAGTGCCCGCAACGGGCAGGGAATACGGTACACTGAAGCTTTCTTT. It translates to CSARNGQGIRYTEAFF.

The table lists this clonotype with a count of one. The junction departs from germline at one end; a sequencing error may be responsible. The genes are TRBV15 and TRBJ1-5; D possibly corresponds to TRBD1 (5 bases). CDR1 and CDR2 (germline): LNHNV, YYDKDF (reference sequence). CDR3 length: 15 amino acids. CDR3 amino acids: CAASRDRTGGQPQHF. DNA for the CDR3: TGTGCCGCCAGCAGAGATCGAACAGGAGGGCAGCCCCAGCATTTT. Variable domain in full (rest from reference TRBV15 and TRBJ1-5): DAMVIQNPRYQVTQFGKPVTLSCSQTLNHNVMYWYQQKSSQAPKLLFHYYDKDFNNEADTPDNFQSRRPNTSFCFLDIRSPGLGDTAMYLCAASRDRTGGQPQHFGDGTRLSIL.

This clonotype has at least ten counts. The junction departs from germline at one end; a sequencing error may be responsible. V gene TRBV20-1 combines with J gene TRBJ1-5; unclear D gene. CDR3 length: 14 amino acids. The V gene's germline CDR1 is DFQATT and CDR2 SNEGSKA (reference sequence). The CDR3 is CSARGQTVNQPQHF. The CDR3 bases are TGCAGTGCCAGAGGGCAGACTGTCAATCAGCCCCAGCATTTT.

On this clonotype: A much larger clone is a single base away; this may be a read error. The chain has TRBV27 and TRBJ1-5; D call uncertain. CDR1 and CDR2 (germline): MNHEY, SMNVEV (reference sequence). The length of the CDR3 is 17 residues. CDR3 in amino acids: CASSPTHEVPSTQPQHF. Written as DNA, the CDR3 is TGTGCCAGCAGTCCAACCCATGAAGTTCCGAGCACTCAGCCCCAGCATTTT.

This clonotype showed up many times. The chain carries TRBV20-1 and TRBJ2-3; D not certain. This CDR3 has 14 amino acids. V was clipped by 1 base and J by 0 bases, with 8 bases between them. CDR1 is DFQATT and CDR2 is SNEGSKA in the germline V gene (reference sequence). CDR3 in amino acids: CSARGQISTDTQYF. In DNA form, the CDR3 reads TGCAGTGCTAGAGGGCAGATTAGCACAGATACGCAGTATTTT.

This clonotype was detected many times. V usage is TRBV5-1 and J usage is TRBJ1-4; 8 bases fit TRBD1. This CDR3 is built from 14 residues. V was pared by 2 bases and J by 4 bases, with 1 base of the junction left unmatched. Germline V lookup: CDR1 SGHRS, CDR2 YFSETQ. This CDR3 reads CASSLQGGNEKLFF. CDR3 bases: TGCGCCAGCAGCTTACAGGGGGGTAATGAAAAACTGTTTTTT.

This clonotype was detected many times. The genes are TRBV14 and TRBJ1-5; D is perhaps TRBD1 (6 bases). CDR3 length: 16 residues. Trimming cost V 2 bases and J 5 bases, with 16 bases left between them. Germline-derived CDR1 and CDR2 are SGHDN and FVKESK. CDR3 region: CASSQWLSGVYQPQHF. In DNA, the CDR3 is TGTGCCAGCAGCCAATGGCTTTCAGGGGTGTATCAGCCCCAGCATTTT.

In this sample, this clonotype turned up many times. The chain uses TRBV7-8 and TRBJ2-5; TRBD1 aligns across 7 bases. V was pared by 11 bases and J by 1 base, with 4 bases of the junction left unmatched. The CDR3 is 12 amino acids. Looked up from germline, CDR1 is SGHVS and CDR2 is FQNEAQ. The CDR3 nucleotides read TGTGCCGGTGGGGACAGCCAAGAGACCCAGTACTTC. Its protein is CAGGDSQETQYF.

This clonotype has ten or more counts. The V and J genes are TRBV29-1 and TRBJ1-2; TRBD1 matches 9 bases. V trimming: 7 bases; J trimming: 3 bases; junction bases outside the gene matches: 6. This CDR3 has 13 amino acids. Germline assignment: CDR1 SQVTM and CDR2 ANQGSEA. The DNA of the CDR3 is TGCAGCGCGTGGGACAGGGTCCACTATGGCTACACCTTC. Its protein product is CSAWDRVHYGYTF.

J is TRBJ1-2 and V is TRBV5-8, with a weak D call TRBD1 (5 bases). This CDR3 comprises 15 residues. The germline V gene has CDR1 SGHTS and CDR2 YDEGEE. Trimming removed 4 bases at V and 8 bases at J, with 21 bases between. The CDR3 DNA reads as TGTGCCAGCAGCAGGGGTGGGTGGAACTTAGACGGCTACACCTTC. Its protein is CASSRGGWNLDGYTF.

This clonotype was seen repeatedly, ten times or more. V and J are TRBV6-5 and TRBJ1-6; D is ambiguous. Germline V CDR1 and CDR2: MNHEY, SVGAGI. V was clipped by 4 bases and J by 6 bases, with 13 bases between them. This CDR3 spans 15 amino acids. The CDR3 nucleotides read TGTGCCAGCAGTTCCAGAAGCCTTAGTAATTCACCCCTCCACTTT. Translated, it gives CASSSRSLSNSPLHF.

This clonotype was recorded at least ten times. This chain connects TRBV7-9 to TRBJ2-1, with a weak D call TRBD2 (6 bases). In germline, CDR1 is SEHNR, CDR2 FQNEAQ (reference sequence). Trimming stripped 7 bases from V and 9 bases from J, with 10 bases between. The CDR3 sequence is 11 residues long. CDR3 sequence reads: CASTPAGEQFF. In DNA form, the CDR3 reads TGTGCCAGCACACCAGCGGGTGAGCAGTTCTTC.

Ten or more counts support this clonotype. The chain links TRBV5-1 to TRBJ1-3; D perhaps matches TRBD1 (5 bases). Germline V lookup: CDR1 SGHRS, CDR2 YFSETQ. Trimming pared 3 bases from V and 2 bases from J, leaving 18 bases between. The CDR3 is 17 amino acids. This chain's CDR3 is CASSSAQGFSPGNTIYF. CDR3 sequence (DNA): TGCGCCAGCAGCTCGGCTCAGGGCTTTAGTCCTGGAAACACCATATATTTT.

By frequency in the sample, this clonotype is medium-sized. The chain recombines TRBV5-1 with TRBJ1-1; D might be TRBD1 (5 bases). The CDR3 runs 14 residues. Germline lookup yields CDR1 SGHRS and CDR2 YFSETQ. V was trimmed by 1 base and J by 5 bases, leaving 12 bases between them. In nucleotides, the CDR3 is TGCGCCAGCAGCTTGCATGGCAGGGATACTGAAGCTTTCTTT. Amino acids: CASSLHGRDTEAFF. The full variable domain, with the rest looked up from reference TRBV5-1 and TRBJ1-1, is KAGVTQTPRYLIKTRGQQVTLSCSPISGHRSVSWYQQTPGQGLQFLFEYFSETQRNKGNFPGRFSGRQFSNSRSEMNVSTLELGDSALYLCASSLHGRDTEAFFGQGTRLTVV.

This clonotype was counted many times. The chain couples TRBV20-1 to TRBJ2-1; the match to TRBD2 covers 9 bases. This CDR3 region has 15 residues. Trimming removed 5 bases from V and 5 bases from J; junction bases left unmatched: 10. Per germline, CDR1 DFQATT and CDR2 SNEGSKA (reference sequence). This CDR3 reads CSAHARTSANNEQFF. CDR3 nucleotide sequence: TGCAGTGCTCACGCTAGGACTAGCGCGAACAATGAGCAGTTCTTC.

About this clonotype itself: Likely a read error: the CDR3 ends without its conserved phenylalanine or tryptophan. The CDR3 sequence is CSARQVLGGYTL. The CDR3 DNA sequence: TGCAGTGCTAGACAGGTGCTCGGTGGCTACACCCTC. The rearrangement uses TRBV20-1 and TRBJ1-2; D not resolved. Trimming pared 2 bases from V and 7 bases from J, leaving 11 bases between. The CDR3 is 12 amino acids. Looked up from germline, CDR1 is DFQATT and CDR2 is SNEGSKA (reference sequence).

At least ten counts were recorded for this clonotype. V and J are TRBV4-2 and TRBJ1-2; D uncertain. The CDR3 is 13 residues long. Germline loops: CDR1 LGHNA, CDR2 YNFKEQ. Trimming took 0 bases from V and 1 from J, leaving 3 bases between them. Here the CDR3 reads CASSQEVNYGYTF. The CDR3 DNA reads TGTGCCAGCAGCCAAGAGGTTAACTATGGCTACACCTTC.

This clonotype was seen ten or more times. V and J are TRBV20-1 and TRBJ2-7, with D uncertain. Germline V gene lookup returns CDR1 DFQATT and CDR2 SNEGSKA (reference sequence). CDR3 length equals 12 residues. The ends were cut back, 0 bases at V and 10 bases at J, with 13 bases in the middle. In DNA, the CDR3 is TGCAGTGCTAGAGACCTAGGGAAAGTTCAGTACTTC. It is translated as CSARDLGKVQYF.

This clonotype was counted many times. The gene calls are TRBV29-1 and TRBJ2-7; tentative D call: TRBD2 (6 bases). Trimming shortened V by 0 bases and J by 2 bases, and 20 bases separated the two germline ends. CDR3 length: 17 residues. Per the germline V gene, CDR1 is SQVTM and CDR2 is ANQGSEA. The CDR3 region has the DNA TGCAGCGTTGAAGATCGTGGTGGAGGCGGAGGGCCCTACGAGCAGTACTTC. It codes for CSVEDRGGGGGPYEQYF.

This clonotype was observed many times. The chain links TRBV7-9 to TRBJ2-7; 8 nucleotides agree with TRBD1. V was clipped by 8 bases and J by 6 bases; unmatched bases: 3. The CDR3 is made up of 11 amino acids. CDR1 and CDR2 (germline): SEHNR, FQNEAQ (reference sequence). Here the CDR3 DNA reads TGTGCCAGCGACAGGGGCGCCGAGCAGTACTTC. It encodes CASDRGAEQYF.

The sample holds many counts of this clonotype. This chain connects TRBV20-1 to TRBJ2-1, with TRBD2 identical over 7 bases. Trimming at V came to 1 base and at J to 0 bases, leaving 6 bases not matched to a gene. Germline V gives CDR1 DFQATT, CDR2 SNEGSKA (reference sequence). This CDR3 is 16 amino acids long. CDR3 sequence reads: CSARVRGGGSYNEQFF. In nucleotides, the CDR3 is TGCAGTGCTAGAGTTAGAGGCGGGGGCTCCTACAATGAGCAGTTCTTC.

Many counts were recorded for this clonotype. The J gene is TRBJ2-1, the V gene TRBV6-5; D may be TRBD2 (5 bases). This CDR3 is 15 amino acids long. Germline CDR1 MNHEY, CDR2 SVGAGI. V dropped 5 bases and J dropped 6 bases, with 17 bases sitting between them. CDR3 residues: CASSPLAARLNEQFF. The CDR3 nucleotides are TGTGCCAGCAGTCCTCTAGCAGCAAGACTCAATGAGCAGTTCTTC.

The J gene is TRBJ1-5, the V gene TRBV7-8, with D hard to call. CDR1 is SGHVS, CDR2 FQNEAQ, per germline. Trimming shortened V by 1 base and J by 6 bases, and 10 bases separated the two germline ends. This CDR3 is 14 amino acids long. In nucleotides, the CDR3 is TGTGCCAGCAGCTTAGGAGGTGCGGGTCAGCCCCAGCATTTT. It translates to CASSLGGAGQPQHF.

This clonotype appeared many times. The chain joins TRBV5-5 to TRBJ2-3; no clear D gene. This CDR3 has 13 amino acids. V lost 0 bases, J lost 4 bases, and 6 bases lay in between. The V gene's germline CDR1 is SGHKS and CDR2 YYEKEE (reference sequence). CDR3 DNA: TGTGCCAGCAGCTTGGCCGCACCAGATACGCAGTATTTT. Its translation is CASSLAAPDTQYF.

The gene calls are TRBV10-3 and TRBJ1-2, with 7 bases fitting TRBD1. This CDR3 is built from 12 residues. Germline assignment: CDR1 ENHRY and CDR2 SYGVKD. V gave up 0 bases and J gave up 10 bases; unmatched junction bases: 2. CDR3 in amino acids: CAISESRGDYTF. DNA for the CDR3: TGTGCCATCAGTGAGTCCAGGGGGGACTACACCTTC.

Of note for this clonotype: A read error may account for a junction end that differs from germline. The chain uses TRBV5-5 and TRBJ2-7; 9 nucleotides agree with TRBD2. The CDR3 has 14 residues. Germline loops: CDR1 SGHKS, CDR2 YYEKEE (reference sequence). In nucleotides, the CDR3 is TGTGCCAGCAACTCTTTAGCGGGAGAGAACGAGAAGTACTTC. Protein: CASNSLAGENEKYF.

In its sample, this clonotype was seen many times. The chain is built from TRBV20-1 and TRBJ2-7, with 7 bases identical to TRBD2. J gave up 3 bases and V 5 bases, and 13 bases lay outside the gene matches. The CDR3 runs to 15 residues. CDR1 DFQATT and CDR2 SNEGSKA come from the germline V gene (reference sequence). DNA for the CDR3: TGCAGTGCTCCCGTCGCTAGCGGCGGAATCTACGAGCAGTACTTC. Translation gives CSAPVASGGIYEQYF.

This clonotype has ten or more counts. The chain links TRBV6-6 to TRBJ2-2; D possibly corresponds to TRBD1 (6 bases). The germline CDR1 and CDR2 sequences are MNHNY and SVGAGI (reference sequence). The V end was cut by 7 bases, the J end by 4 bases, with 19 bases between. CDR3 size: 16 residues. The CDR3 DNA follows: TGTGCCAGCATGGAGTTTCAGGGGCGCGGCACCGGGGAGCTGTTTTTT. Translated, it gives CASMEFQGRGTGELFF.

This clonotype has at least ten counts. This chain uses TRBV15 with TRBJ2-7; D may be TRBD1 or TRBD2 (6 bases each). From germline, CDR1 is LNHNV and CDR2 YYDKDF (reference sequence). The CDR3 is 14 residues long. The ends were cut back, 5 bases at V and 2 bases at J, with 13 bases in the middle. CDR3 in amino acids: CATSGTGRTYEQYF. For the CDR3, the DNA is TGTGCCACCAGCGGCACAGGGAGGACCTACGAGCAGTACTTC. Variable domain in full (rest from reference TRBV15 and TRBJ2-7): DAMVIQNPRYQVTQFGKPVTLSCSQTLNHNVMYWYQQKSSQAPKLLFHYYDKDFNNEADTPDNFQSRRPNTSFCFLDIRSPGLGDTAMYLCATSGTGRTYEQYFGPGTRLTVT.

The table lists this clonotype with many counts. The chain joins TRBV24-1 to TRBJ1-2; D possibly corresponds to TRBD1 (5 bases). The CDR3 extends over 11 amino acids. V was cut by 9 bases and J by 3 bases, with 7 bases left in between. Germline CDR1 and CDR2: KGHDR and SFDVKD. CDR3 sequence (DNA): TGTGCCACCGAAGGGGACTATGGCTACACCTTC. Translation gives CATEGDYGYTF.

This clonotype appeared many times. DNA of the CDR3: TGTGCCAGCAGCATCGGACAGAGCTTTAATGAAAAACTGTTTTTT. Encoded protein: CASSIGQSFNEKLFF. This rearrangement joins TRBV7-8 to TRBJ1-4; the D gene is possibly TRBD1 (6 bases). This CDR3 contains 15 residues. Trimming stripped 5 bases from V and 4 bases from J, with 14 bases between. Germline V gives CDR1 SGHVS, CDR2 FQNEAQ.

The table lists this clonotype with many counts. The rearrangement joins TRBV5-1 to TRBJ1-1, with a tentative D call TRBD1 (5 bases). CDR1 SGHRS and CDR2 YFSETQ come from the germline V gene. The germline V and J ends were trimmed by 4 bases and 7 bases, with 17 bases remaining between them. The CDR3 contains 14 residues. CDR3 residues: CASSPRAGQDEAFF. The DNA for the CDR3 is TGCGCCAGCAGCCCTCGGGCAGGGCAGGATGAAGCTTTCTTT. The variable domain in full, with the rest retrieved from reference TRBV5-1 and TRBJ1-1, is KAGVTQTPRYLIKTRGQQVTLSCSPISGHRSVSWYQQTPGQGLQFLFEYFSETQRNKGNFPGRFSGRQFSNSRSEMNVSTLELGDSALYLCASSPRAGQDEAFFGQGTRLTVV.